One sample yielded the 27 T cell receptor beta chains listed below, sequenced in a study of blood T cells in healthy people across ages. A J-beta primer mix and a sample-barcoded 5' primer were used in a second PCR of about 7 to 12 cycles. TCRdb reprocessed the 5' RACE reads with MiXCR, giving one entry per CDR3 protein. The sample records approximately 1,100,000 distinct CDR3 sequences, 45% being singletons. Sequencing used blood. The receptors were sampled from a woman aged 55-69 years in good health.

The rearrangement links TRBV27 to TRBJ2-3, with D unresolved. The V gene lost 2 bases and the J gene lost 8 bases, with 11 bases spanning the gap. Germline V gene lookup returns CDR1 MNHEY and CDR2 SMNVEV (reference sequence). The CDR3 is 13 amino acids. The chain's CDR3 is CASSLLTFSTQYF. The CDR3 coding sequence is TGTGCCAGCAGTTTACTCACCTTTTCTACGCAGTATTTT.

This clonotype was counted ten times or more. V and J are TRBV11-2 and TRBJ2-5; TRBD2 is a possible D gene (6 bases). This CDR3 has 16 amino acids. Germline V gene data show CDR1 as SGHAT and CDR2 as FQNNGV. The ends were cut back, 0 bases at V and 1 base at J, with 12 bases in the middle. CDR3 loop: CASSLEGGRSQETQYF. CDR3 nucleotide sequence: TGTGCCAGCAGCTTAGAGGGGGGAAGAAGCCAAGAGACCCAGTACTTC.

The chain couples TRBV2 to TRBJ2-7; D unclear. Germline V gene data show CDR1 as SNHLY and CDR2 as FYNNEI. CDR3 length equals 15 residues. Trimming pared 3 bases from V and 0 bases from J, leaving 12 bases between. The CDR3 is CASSEFVGVSYEQYF. The CDR3 coding sequence is TGTGCCAGCAGTGAGTTCGTAGGAGTCTCCTACGAGCAGTACTTC.

The chain combines TRBV20-1 with TRBJ1-2, with D unclear. The CDR3 covers 13 residues. The V end was cut by 1 base, the J end by 2 bases, with 8 bases between. Germline CDR1 and CDR2: DFQATT and SNEGSKA (reference sequence). The DNA of the CDR3 is TGCAGTGCTAGAGTCCCGGGGAACTATGGCTACACCTTC. It yields the protein CSARVPGNYGYTF.

This clonotype was seen a few times. DNA for the CDR3: TGTGCCAGCAGCTCGTTTACAGGGGTTGGCGGCTACACCTTC. The encoded protein is CASSSFTGVGGYTF. The rearrangement joins TRBV13 to TRBJ1-2; TRBD1 agrees at 7 bases. The CDR3 totals 14 residues. In germline, CDR1 is PRHDT, CDR2 FYEKMQ (reference sequence). V lost 4 bases, J lost 8 bases, and 10 bases stayed unmatched.

The chain combines TRBV3-1 with TRBJ2-7, with 7 positions matching TRBD2. Losses at the gene ends were 1 base for V and 10 bases for J; bases not matched to a gene: 10. The CDR3 runs 14 residues. In germline, CDR1 is LGHDT, CDR2 YNNKEL (reference sequence). The CDR3 nucleotides are TGTGCCAGCAGCCAAGGGACTAACGGGAGGAACCAGTACTTC. Its protein is CASSQGTNGRNQYF.

Comments on this clonotype: Since a much larger clone is just one base distant, this may be a read error. This chain uses TRBV12-3 or TRBV12-4 with TRBJ1-5; D gene unclear. CDR3 length: 14 amino acids. V lost 6 bases and J 3 bases, leaving 12 bases between the germline ends. The CDR3 here is CASSHDGNNQPQHF. CDR3 bases: TGTGCCAGCAGCCATGACGGAAACAATCAGCCCCAGCATTTT.

This chain connects TRBV2 to TRBJ2-7; 15 bases are a match to TRBD2. The J call may be wrong; the DNA end is better matched by TRBJ2-4. Germline loops: CDR1 SNHLY, CDR2 FYNNEI. The CDR3 has 16 amino acids. The CDR3 loop is CASRPGLAGGKNIQYF. The CDR3, as DNA: TGTGCCAGCAGACCGGGACTAGCGGGAGGTAAAAACATTCAGTACTTC.

The rearrangement uses TRBV6-6 and TRBJ2-7; D is unclear. V was pared by 1 base and J by 5 bases, with 9 bases between. The length of the CDR3 is 13 residues. Germline V CDR1 and CDR2: MNHNY, SVGAGI (reference sequence). The CDR3 is CASSYYRRDEQYF. CDR3 coding DNA: TGTGCCAGCAGTTACTACCGTAGGGACGAGCAGTACTTC.

The rearrangement uses TRBV4-2 and TRBJ1-2; TRBD1 aligns across 11 bases. Germline CDR1 is LGHNA and CDR2 is YNFKEQ. The CDR3 contains 16 residues. The junction had 4 bases not matched to a gene; V was cut back by 1 base and J by 3 bases. The CDR3 here is CASSQGGTGGYYGYTF. The CDR3 bases are TGTGCCAGCAGCCAAGGGGGGACAGGGGGTTACTATGGCTACACCTTC.

This sequence joins TRBV4-1 and TRBJ2-1, with a weak D call TRBD1 (5 bases). V lost 0 bases, J lost 6 bases, and 12 bases lay in between. CDR1 is MGHRA and CDR2 is YSYEKL in the germline V gene. There are 15 residues in the CDR3. The CDR3 region is CASSQDGANVNEQFF. The CDR3 nucleotides are TGCGCCAGCAGCCAAGATGGGGCCAACGTCAATGAGCAGTTCTTC.

This sequence joins TRBV12-3 or TRBV12-4 and TRBJ1-6; TRBD1 matches 9 bases. This CDR3 region has 15 residues. Germline trimming cut 7 bases from V and 5 bases from J; bases unmatched to any gene: 6. CDR3 sequence reads: CASKRTGAHNSPLHF. CDR3 coding DNA: TGTGCCAGCAAGCGGACAGGGGCGCATAATTCACCCCTCCACTTT.

This clonotype was observed a few times. The chain uses TRBV5-5 and TRBJ2-7; D is undetermined. Trimming left V 0 bases short and J 6 bases short, with 7 bases between. Germline V gene lookup returns CDR1 SGHKS and CDR2 YYEKEE (reference sequence). The CDR3 consists of 12 residues. CDR3 protein: CASSLVVGEQYF. The CDR3, as DNA: TGTGCCAGCAGCTTGGTGGTTGGCGAGCAGTACTTC.

Worth noting for this clonotype: One end of the junction is discordant with germline, which a read error may explain. The chain links TRBV15 to TRBJ1-2; weak D call: TRBD1 (6 bases). This CDR3 contains 16 residues. The germline CDR1 and CDR2 sequences are LNHNV and YYDKDF (reference sequence). The CDR3 sequence is CATSRDRGGYNYGFTF. In DNA, the CDR3 is TGTGCCACCAGCAGAGATCGGGGGGGCTATAACTATGGCTTCACCTTC.

The chain employs TRBV20-1 and TRBJ1-2; D is ambiguous. The V and J ends lost 4 bases and 3 bases respectively, with 18 bases between them. This CDR3 contains 15 residues. CDR1 and CDR2 from the germline V gene are DFQATT and SNEGSKA (reference sequence). The CDR3 loop is CSAILSRRADYGYTF. Here the CDR3 DNA reads TGCAGTGCTATACTCTCGCGGCGGGCCGACTATGGCTACACCTTC.

In its sample, this clonotype was seen a few times. The chain couples TRBV24-1 to TRBJ2-1, with TRBD2 identical over 7 bases. This CDR3 has 13 residues. After removal of 7 bases from V and 9 bases from J, the junction contained 8 bases not matched to a gene. CDR1 and CDR2 (germline): KGHDR, SFDVKD. The CDR3 bases are TGTGCCACCAGGGGGGACGGCGGGAGTGAGCAGTTCTTC. Its translation: CATRGDGGSEQFF.

Details on this clonotype: One end of the junction fails to match germline, which may point to a read error. The CDR3: CASKRGRAYERYF. As DNA, the CDR3 is TGTGCCAGCAAGAGGGGCAGGGCGTACGAGCGGTACTTC. V and J are TRBV27 and TRBJ2-7; D is tentatively TRBD1 or TRBD2 (5 bases each). CDR3 length: 13 residues. Germline V gene lookup returns CDR1 MNHEY and CDR2 SMNVEV (reference sequence).

The rearrangement links TRBV12-3 or TRBV12-4 to TRBJ2-2; D gene unclear. Trimming pared 7 bases from V and 1 base from J, leaving 10 bases between. The CDR3 is made up of 14 amino acids. The CDR3 region has the DNA TGTGCCAGCACCGTGAGGCTGAACACCGGGGAGCTGTTTTTT. It specifies CASTVRLNTGELFF.

This clonotype was counted only a few times. V usage is TRBV24-1 and J usage is TRBJ2-1; 7 nucleotides match TRBD1. CDR1 and CDR2 (germline): KGHDR, SFDVKD. V shed 3 bases, J shed 4 bases, and the junction held 11 bases outside the gene matches. The CDR3 is 17 amino acids. The CDR3 nucleotides are TGTGCCACCAGTGATCCTATTACAGGGGACGATTACAATGAGCAGTTCTTC. Translation: CATSDPITGDDYNEQFF.

This clonotype was observed a handful of times. The CDR3 is CASSLRTSNPYEQYF. The CDR3, as DNA: TGTGCCAGCAGCCTAAGGACGTCAAACCCCTACGAGCAGTACTTC. The chain is built from TRBV14 and TRBJ2-7; D remains unclear. The CDR3 covers 15 residues. Trimming took 4 bases from V and 2 from J, leaving 15 bases between them. Germline CDR1 reads SGHDN; CDR2 reads FVKESK.

This chain joins TRBV19 and TRBJ1-5; D not resolved. V was cut by 2 bases and J by 0 bases, with 8 bases left in between. The CDR3 covers 15 residues. Germline V gene lookup returns CDR1 LNHDA and CDR2 SQIVND (reference sequence). The CDR3 loop is CASSIMGPSNQPQHF. Written as DNA, the CDR3 is TGTGCCAGTAGTATAATGGGCCCTAGCAATCAGCCCCAGCATTTT.

This clonotype was observed a handful of times. The genes are TRBV13 and TRBJ2-5; tentative D call: TRBD1 (5 bases). The DNA end favors TRBJ2-7, so the J call may be wrong. Germline-derived CDR1 and CDR2 are PRHDT and FYEKMQ (reference sequence). The CDR3 sequence is 14 residues long. CDR3 residues: CASSLEGQGDEQYF. The CDR3 bases are TGTGCCAGCAGCTTAGAGGGCCAGGGCGACGAGCAGTACTTC.

This clonotype was detected many times. The chain links TRBV27 to TRBJ2-3; no definite D call. The CDR3 runs 11 residues. V dropped 10 bases and J dropped 3 bases, with 8 bases sitting between them. Germline V gives CDR1 MNHEY, CDR2 SMNVEV (reference sequence). CDR3 sequence: CATRVTDTQYF. CDR3 bases: TGTGCCACCAGAGTGACAGATACGCAGTATTTT.

Only a few counts were recorded for this clonotype. V usage is TRBV7-9 and J usage is TRBJ1-1; possibly TRBD1 for D (5 bases). Germline CDR1 is SEHNR and CDR2 is FQNEAQ (reference sequence). The CDR3 length is 16 residues. V gave up 4 bases and J gave up 5 bases, with 20 bases separating them. The CDR3 DNA is TGTGCCAGCAGCTCCATCTCATGGGGCGGGGGGACTGAAGCTTTCTTT. It translates to CASSSISWGGGTEAFF. Combining the CDR3 with reference TRBV7-9 and TRBJ1-1 gives the whole variable domain DTGVSQNPRHKITKRGQNVTFRCDPISEHNRLYWYRQTLGQGPEFLTYFQNEAQLEKSRLLSDRFSAERPKGSFSTLEIQRTEQGDSAMYLCASSSISWGGGTEAFFGQGTRLTVV.

The CDR3 region is CASSLDPGRSYNEQFF. In nucleotides, the CDR3 is TGTGCCAGCAGCTTGGACCCAGGCCGCTCCTACAATGAGCAGTTCTTC. V is TRBV5-6 and J is TRBJ2-1, with D uncertain. Deletions cut 0 bases from V and 0 bases from J, with 10 bases between. This CDR3 region has 16 residues. Germline CDR1 is SGHDT and CDR2 is YYEEEE. The variable domain in full, with the rest retrieved from reference TRBV5-6 and TRBJ2-1, is DAGVTQSPTHLIKTRGQQVTLRCSPKSGHDTVSWYQQALGQGPQFIFQYYEEEERQRGNFPDRFSGHQFPNYSSELNVNALLLGDSALYLCASSLDPGRSYNEQFFGPGTRLTVL.

The chain employs TRBV13 and TRBJ2-1, with 14 bases matching TRBD2. Germline CDR1 and CDR2: PRHDT and FYEKMQ (reference sequence). The CDR3 consists of 15 residues. Trimming at V came to 5 bases and at J to 6 bases, leaving 3 bases not matched to a gene. This CDR3 reads CASSGTSGSFNEQFF. The CDR3 DNA is TGTGCCAGCAGCGGGACTAGCGGGAGCTTCAATGAGCAGTTCTTC.

This clonotype was counted only a few times. The chain has TRBV12-3 or TRBV12-4 and TRBJ2-3; 7 bases are a match to TRBD1. V was pared by 6 bases and J by 3 bases, with 9 bases of the junction left unmatched. The CDR3 is 15 amino acids. The CDR3 region is CASSHAPQGTDTQYF. As DNA, the CDR3 is TGTGCCAGCAGCCACGCTCCACAGGGGACAGATACGCAGTATTTT.